The 7 T cell receptor beta chains in this list originate from one sample, sequenced in a study of T cell repertoires in aging, cancer and after chemotherapy (dated by TCRdb to the late 2010s). TCR beta rearrangements were amplified from genomic DNA isolated from peripheral blood, not from sorted cells or RNA. TCRdb records Illumina MiSeq as the sequencer. Rearranged TRB sequences spanning V, D and J segments were amplified by multiplex touch-down PCR using a mixed TRB-A/B primer pool. The public reads were reprocessed in TCRdb via fastp at Q25 and MiXCR, keeping in-frame beta chains. Under each unique CDR3 protein, matching rows form one entry showing the most common genes and DNA. This sample holds 6,000 to 6,500 distinct CDR3 sequences; around 33% were observed only once. The biggest ten clones account for approximately 30% of the sample. What was sequenced was blood. The receptors stem from a human donor with a blood cancer.

This chain joins TRBV5-4 and TRBJ2-1; D call uncertain. The germline CDR1 and CDR2 sequences are SGHNT and YYREEE (reference sequence). V was clipped by 0 bases and J by 5 bases, with 9 bases between them. The CDR3 has 14 residues. In DNA, the CDR3 is TGTGCCAGCAGCTTGGTTGTCGGCCACAATGAGCAGTTCTTC. Its translation: CASSLVVGHNEQFF.

This clonotype was detected a few times. The chain couples TRBV27 to TRBJ2-3, with D perhaps TRBD1 (5 bases). CDR3 size: 15 residues. Germline V gene lookup returns CDR1 MNHEY and CDR2 SMNVEV (reference sequence). Trimming removed 6 bases at V and 1 base at J, with 14 bases between. The CDR3 reads CASRKSTGRTDTQYF. As DNA, the CDR3 is TGTGCCAGCAGAAAGTCCACAGGCCGCACAGATACGCAGTATTTT.

The chain has TRBV7-2 and TRBJ2-3; TRBD2 aligns across 12 bases. V lost 3 bases to trimming and J lost 6 bases; unmatched junction nucleotides: 1. The CDR3 spans 14 residues. The germline CDR1 and CDR2 sequences are SGHTA and FQGNSA. In DNA, the CDR3 is TGTGCCAGCAGCTTTACTAGCGGGGGGGATACGCAGTATTTT. Protein: CASSFTSGGDTQYF.

V is TRBV27 and J is TRBJ2-7; D not resolved. Between the trimmed V and J ends, which lost 5 bases and 0 bases, there was a span of 14 bases. This CDR3 spans 15 amino acids. CDR1 and CDR2 (germline): MNHEY, SMNVEV (reference sequence). The CDR3 DNA reads TGTGCCAGCAGTGCCTCCAGCAGGAGCTCCTACGAGCAGTACTTC. Translated, it gives CASSASSRSSYEQYF.

This rearrangement joins TRBV24-1 to TRBJ2-3, with D perhaps TRBD2 (5 bases). Trimming pared 3 bases from V and 2 bases from J, leaving 11 bases between. CDR3 size: 15 residues. The germline V gene encodes CDR1 KGHDR and CDR2 SFDVKD. This chain's CDR3 is CATSDPRTFTDTQYF. Here the CDR3 DNA reads TGTGCCACCAGTGATCCAAGGACTTTCACAGATACGCAGTATTTT.

Relative to its sample, this clonotype is medium-sized. The chain employs TRBV19 and TRBJ1-3; D possibly corresponds to TRBD1 (5 bases). The germline V gene encodes CDR1 LNHDA and CDR2 SQIVND (reference sequence). Trimming removed 4 bases at V and 7 bases at J, with 11 bases between. The CDR3 runs 13 residues. The CDR3 reads CASSSHRRNTIYF. DNA for the CDR3: TGTGCCAGTAGTAGTCACAGGCGGAACACCATATATTTT. The whole variable domain, filled in from reference TRBV19 and TRBJ1-3, reads DGGITQSPKYLFRKEGQNVTLSCEQNLNHDAMYWYRQDPGQGLRLIYYSQIVNDFQKGDIAEGYSVSREKKESFPLTVTSAQKNPTAFYLCASSSHRRNTIYFGEGSWLTVV.

This sequence joins TRBV21-1 and TRBJ2-7; no DNA check was done on the table's D call, TRBD1. TRBV21-1 is a documented pseudogene. This CDR3 has 13 amino acids. The CDR3 is CASSRDRVYEQYF. DNA for the CDR3: TGTGCCAGCAGCCGGGACAGGGTCTACGAGCAGTACTTC.